This passage covers 16 T cell receptor beta chains from one sample sequenced in a study of graft-versus-host responses after intestinal transplantation. These receptors' targets are unknown. Some clones are missing from TCRdb's copy, which holds only in-frame ones; the method was immunoSEQ multiplex PCR. The table lists 90,000 to 150,000 clones, 90% to 95% of them singletons. The material was unstimulated CD4+ T cells sorted from spleen or lymph node cells, obtained before intestinal transplant. These receptor sequences come from a human donor who received an intestinal transplant.

The chain employs TRBV10-2 and TRBJ1-6; D unresolved. V was cut by 4 bases and J by 6 bases, with 10 bases left in between. CDR3 length: 14 amino acids. Germline V gives CDR1 WSHSY, CDR2 SAAADI. CDR3 bases: TGCGCCAGCAGTGGTACCGGGAGTAATTCACCCCTCCACTTT. Protein: CASSGTGSNSPLHF.

V and J are TRBV7-9 and TRBJ2-2; 13 bases are shared with TRBD2. The V gene end was trimmed by 4 bases and the J gene end by 6 bases; junction bases not matched to a gene: 5. There are 16 residues in the CDR3. The germline V gene encodes CDR1 SEHNR and CDR2 FQNEAQ (reference sequence). Here the CDR3 reads CASSSRTSGSAGELFF. CDR3 in DNA: TGTGCCAGCAGCTCGAGGACTAGCGGGAGTGCCGGGGAGCTGTTTTTT.

J is TRBJ2-7 and V is TRBV6-5; 9 positions match TRBD1. CDR3 length: 12 amino acids. V dropped 8 bases and J dropped 7; count of bases not matched to a gene: 6. Germline CDR1 and CDR2: MNHEY and SVGAGI. CDR3: CASGTGWREQYF. The CDR3 DNA follows: TGTGCCAGCGGGACAGGGTGGCGGGAGCAGTACTTC.

V and J are TRBV5-1 and TRBJ1-5, with a weak D call TRBD1 (6 bases). CDR1 and CDR2 from the germline V gene are SGHRS and YFSETQ. The CDR3 is 16 amino acids. Trimming stripped 3 bases from V and 3 bases from J, with 16 bases between. The CDR3 spells CASSYTPGHDNQPQHF. The CDR3 DNA reads as TGCGCCAGCAGCTACACCCCGGGACACGACAATCAGCCCCAGCATTTT.

The rearrangement uses TRBV7-3 and TRBJ2-7, with TRBD2 matching over 8 bases. The CDR3 totals 15 residues. J lost 1 base, V lost 0 bases, and 2 bases had no gene match. Germline assignment: CDR1 SGHTA and CDR2 FQGTGA. CDR3 bases: TGTGCCAGCAGCTTAACAGCGGGGGCTTCCTACGAGCAGTACTTC. Translated: CASSLTAGASYEQYF.

The CDR3 nucleotides are TGTGCCAGCACCCTGGGACAGGGGTTTTACAATGAGCAGTTCTTC. It specifies CASTLGQGFYNEQFF. The rearrangement uses TRBV2 and TRBJ2-1; 10 nucleotides match TRBD1. The CDR3 loop spans 15 amino acids. With 7 bases clipped from V and 4 bases from J, the junction kept 7 bases outside the gene matches. Germline-derived CDR1 and CDR2 are SNHLY and FYNNEI.

The rearrangement joins TRBV18 to TRBJ2-1, with 16 bases that match TRBD2. CDR1 and CDR2 (germline): KGHSH, LQKENI. The J segment lost 1 base and the V segment lost 8 bases, leaving 5 bases of the junction unmatched. CDR3 length: 17 amino acids. CDR3: CASLGLAGGFSYNEQFF. For the CDR3, the DNA is TGTGCCAGCCTGGGACTAGCGGGAGGGTTTTCCTACAATGAGCAGTTCTTC.

V usage is TRBV30 and J usage is TRBJ2-2, with 7 nucleotides matching TRBD1. In germline, CDR1 is GTSNPN, CDR2 SVGIG (reference sequence). V shed 2 bases, J shed 3 bases, and the junction held 9 bases outside the gene matches. The CDR3 is made up of 16 amino acids. The CDR3 sequence is CAWSRLGTGDTGELFF. DNA of the CDR3: TGTGCCTGGAGTCGGCTGGGAACAGGGGACACCGGGGAGCTGTTTTTT.

The V call is TRBV19, the J call TRBJ1-2; 10 bases fit TRBD1. Germline CDR1 LNHDA, CDR2 SQIVND (reference sequence). The CDR3 is 16 residues long. The ends lost 9 bases at V and 3 bases at J; junction bases unmatched: 13. The CDR3 here is CASRGLGTGEHYGYTF. Written as DNA, the CDR3 is TGTGCCAGCAGGGGGCTCGGGACAGGGGAGCACTATGGCTACACCTTC.

This chain joins TRBV30 and TRBJ2-1; tentatively, D is TRBD2 (5 bases). The V gene's germline CDR1 is GTSNPN and CDR2 SVGIG (reference sequence). Deletions cut 5 bases from V and 3 bases from J, with 11 bases between. This CDR3 contains 13 residues. CDR3 sequence: CAWGLALYNEQFF. The DNA of the CDR3 is TGTGCCTGGGGACTGGCCCTCTACAATGAGCAGTTCTTC.

V usage is TRBV30 and J usage is TRBJ2-1; weak D call: TRBD1 (6 bases). V was shortened by 3 bases and J by 0 bases, with 15 bases between the two germline ends. This CDR3 contains 16 residues. From germline, CDR1 is GTSNPN and CDR2 SVGIG (reference sequence). The CDR3 here is CAWSGMGASSYNEQFF. The CDR3 nucleotides read TGTGCCTGGAGCGGCATGGGGGCTTCCTCCTACAATGAGCAGTTCTTC.

The chain links TRBV30 to TRBJ2-2, with D hard to call. Germline V gene lookup returns CDR1 GTSNPN and CDR2 SVGIG (reference sequence). The CDR3 runs to 14 residues. The ends were cut back, 2 bases at V and 5 bases at J, with 12 bases in the middle. The CDR3 spells CAWSLNPNTGELFF. The CDR3 nucleotides read TGTGCCTGGAGTCTCAACCCTAATACCGGGGAGCTGTTTTTT.

V is TRBV7-2 and J is TRBJ1-3; no clear D gene. The CDR3 length is 12 residues. Germline-derived CDR1 and CDR2 are SGHTA and FQGNSA. With 5 bases removed from V and 3 bases from J, the gap between germline ends came to 5 bases. DNA of the CDR3: TGTGCCAGCAGCCAATATGGAAACACCATATATTTT. It translates to CASSQYGNTIYF.

V and J are TRBV10-3 and TRBJ1-2; possibly TRBD1 for D (5 bases). Germline assignment: CDR1 ENHRY and CDR2 SYGVKD. V shed 10 bases and J shed 6 bases, with 18 bases lying between them. The CDR3 consists of 13 residues. CDR3 sequence (DNA): TGTGCCACCCAAAGAGTTGGGGGGGATGGCTACACCTTC. Protein sequence: CATQRVGGDGYTF.

The chain's CDR3 is CASSVPTGKVLNSNQPQHF. In DNA form, the CDR3 reads TGTGCCAGCAGTGTTCCGACAGGGAAAGTACTCAATAGCAATCAGCCCCAGCATTTT. The chain couples TRBV6-1 to TRBJ1-5; TRBD1 aligns across 7 bases. V dropped 4 bases and J dropped 0; count of bases not matched to a gene: 15. The CDR3 length is 19 residues. The germline V gene encodes CDR1 MNHNS and CDR2 SASEGT.

V gene TRBV5-6 combines with J gene TRBJ2-5; 9 bases are shared with TRBD1. After removal of 5 bases from V and 3 bases from J, the junction contained 14 bases not matched to a gene. Looked up from germline, CDR1 is SGHDT and CDR2 is YYEEEE. The CDR3 consists of 17 residues. The CDR3 region is CASRGYRGPRSEETQYF. As DNA, the CDR3 is TGTGCCAGCAGGGGGTACAGGGGGCCGCGCTCCGAAGAGACCCAGTACTTC.